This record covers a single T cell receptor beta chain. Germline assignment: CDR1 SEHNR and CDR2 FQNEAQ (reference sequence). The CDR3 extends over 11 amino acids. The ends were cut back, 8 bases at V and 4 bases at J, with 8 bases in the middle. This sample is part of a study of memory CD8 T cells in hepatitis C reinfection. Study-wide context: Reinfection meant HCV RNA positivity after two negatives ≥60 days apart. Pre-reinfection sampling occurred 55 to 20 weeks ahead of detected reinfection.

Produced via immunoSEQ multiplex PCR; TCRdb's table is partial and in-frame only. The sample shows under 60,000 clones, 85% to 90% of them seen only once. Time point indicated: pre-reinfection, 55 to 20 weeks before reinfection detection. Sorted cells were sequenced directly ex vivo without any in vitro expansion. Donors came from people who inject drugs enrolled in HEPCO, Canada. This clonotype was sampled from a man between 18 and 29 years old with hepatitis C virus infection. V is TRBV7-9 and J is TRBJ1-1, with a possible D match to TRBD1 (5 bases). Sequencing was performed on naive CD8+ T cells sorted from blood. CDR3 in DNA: TGTGCCAGCCGCGGGGGCACTGAAGCTTTCTTT. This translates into CASRGGTEAFF. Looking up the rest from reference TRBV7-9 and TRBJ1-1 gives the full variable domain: DTGVSQNPRHKITKRGQNVTFRCDPISEHNRLYWYRQTLGQGPEFLTYFQNEAQLEKSRLLSDRFSAERPKGSFSTLEIQRTEQGDSAMYLCASRGGTEAFFGQGTRLTVV.